The present entry profiles one TCR beta chain with its context. The target antigen is unknown. The sample is drawn from a study of cytomegalovirus exposure and HLA in healthy donors. Study-level information: A later analysis reported the same platform for the 110 or so validation repertoires and the approximately 700 first-cohort repertoires.

Generated by immunoSEQ multiplex PCR, the TCRdb table keeps only in-frame clones and is missing some. The table lists 150,000 to 180,000 clones, approximately 86% of them singletons, with approximately 2.2% in the top ten. This CDR3 contains 15 residues. V shed 0 bases and J 9 bases; nucleotides not matched to a gene: 3. These donors were members of the approximately 110-subject validation cohort, a group separate from the approximately 640-subject first cohort. Study-wide results and caveats: CMV antigen specificity was confirmed in vitro for three CMV-associated chains.

This rearrangement joins TRBV6-7 to TRBJ2-1, with 12 bases matching TRBD1. TRBV6-7 qualifies as an ORF whose function is uncertain. Material for sequencing was PBMCs. The TCR comes from a human donor in good health. The CDR3 coding sequence is TGTGCCAGCAGTTACTCGGGACAGGGGGCAGGTGAGCAGTTCTTC. Its translation is CASSYSGQGAGEQFF.